This TCR beta chain was retrieved from a study of T cells in narcolepsy. Study context: Healthy controls were enrolled alongside patients with narcolepsy type 1 or type 2. Whole-study findings and limits: Some memory CD4+ repertoires had no autoreactive clone sequences.

This CDR3 spans 14 amino acids. Clones were read by immunoSEQ multiplex PCR, and TCRdb kept only the in-frame ones, dropping some. This table has 9,500 to 14,000 clones, 94% appearing once. As to this clone: The antigen is not known.

The sample comprised CD45RA- memory CD4+ T cells from PBMCs. This clonotype was sampled from a human donor with narcolepsy. This sequence joins TRBV21-1 and TRBJ1-2; the D call TRBD1 from the table was never checked on the DNA. TRBV21-1 has pseudogene status. The CDR3 DNA sequence: TGTGCCAGCAGGAAACAGGGGGCAGCTTATGGCTACACCTTC. Translating gives CASRKQGAAYGYTF.